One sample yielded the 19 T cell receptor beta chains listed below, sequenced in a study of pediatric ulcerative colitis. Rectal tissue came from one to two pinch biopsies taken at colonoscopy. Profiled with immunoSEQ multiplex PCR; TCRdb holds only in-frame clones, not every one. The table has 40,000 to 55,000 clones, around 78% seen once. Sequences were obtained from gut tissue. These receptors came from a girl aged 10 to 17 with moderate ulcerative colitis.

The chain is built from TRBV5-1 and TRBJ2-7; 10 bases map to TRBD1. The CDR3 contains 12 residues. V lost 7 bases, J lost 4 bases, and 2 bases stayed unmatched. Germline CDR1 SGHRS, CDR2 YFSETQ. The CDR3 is CASGTGAYEQYF. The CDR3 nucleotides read TGCGCCAGCGGGACAGGGGCGTACGAGCAGTACTTC.

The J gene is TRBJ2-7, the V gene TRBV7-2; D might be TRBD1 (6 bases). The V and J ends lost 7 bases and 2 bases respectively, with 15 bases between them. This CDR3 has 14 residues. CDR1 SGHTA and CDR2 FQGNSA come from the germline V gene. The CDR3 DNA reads TGTGCCAGCACCAAGGACAGTAATACCTACGAGCAGTACTTC. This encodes CASTKDSNTYEQYF.

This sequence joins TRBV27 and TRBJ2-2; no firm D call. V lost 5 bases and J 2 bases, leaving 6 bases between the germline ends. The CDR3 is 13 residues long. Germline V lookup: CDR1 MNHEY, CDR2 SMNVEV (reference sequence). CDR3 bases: TGTGCCAGCAGTCCGTCCAACACCGGGGAGCTGTTTTTT. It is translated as CASSPSNTGELFF.

The CDR3 region is CATRRGDLADTGELFF. The DNA of the CDR3 is TGTGCCACCCGGAGGGGGGATCTAGCGGACACCGGGGAGCTGTTTTTT. The V call is TRBV28, the J call TRBJ2-2; the D gene is possibly TRBD2 (7 bases). This CDR3 has 16 residues. Germline CDR1 and CDR2: MDHEN and SYDVKM. V lost 10 bases and J lost 3, with 21 bases in between.

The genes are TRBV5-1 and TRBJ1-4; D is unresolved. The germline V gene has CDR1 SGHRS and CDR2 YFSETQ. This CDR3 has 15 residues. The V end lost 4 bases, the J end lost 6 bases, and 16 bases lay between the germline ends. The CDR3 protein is CASSASGPADEKLFF. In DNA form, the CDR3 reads TGCGCCAGCAGCGCGTCCGGGCCGGCGGATGAAAAACTGTTTTTT.

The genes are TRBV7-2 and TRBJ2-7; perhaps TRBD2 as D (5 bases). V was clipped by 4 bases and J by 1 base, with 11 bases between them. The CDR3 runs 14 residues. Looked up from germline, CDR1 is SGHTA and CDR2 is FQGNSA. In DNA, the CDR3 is TGTGCCAGCAGCTCGGACTGGGGATCCTACGAGCAGTACTTC. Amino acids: CASSSDWGSYEQYF.

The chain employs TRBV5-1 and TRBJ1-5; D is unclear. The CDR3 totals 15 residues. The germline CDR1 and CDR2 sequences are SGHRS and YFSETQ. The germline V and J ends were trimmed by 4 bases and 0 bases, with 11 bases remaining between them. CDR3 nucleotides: TGCGCCAGCAGCACGGACGGTGATAGCAATCAGCCCCAGCATTTT. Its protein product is CASSTDGDSNQPQHF.

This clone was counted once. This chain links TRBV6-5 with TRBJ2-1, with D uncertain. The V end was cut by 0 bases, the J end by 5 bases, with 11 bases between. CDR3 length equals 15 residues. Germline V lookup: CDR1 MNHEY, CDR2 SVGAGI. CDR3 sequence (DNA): TGTGCCAGCAGTTACTCGAGAAGGGTTAACAATGAGCAGTTCTTC. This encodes CASSYSRRVNNEQFF.

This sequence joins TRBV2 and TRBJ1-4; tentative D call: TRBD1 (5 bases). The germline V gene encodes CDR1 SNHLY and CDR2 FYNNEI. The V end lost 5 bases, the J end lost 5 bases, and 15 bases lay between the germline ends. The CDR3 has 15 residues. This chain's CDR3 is CASSFRQSLNEKLFF. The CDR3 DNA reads TGTGCCAGCAGTTTCCGACAGAGTCTAAATGAAAAACTGTTTTTT.

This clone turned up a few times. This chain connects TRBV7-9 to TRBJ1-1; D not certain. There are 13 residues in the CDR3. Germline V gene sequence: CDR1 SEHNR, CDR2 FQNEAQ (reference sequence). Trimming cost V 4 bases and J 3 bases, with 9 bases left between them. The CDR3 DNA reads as TGTGCCAGCAGCTCCCGGGGTGACACTGAAGCTTTCTTT. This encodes CASSSRGDTEAFF.

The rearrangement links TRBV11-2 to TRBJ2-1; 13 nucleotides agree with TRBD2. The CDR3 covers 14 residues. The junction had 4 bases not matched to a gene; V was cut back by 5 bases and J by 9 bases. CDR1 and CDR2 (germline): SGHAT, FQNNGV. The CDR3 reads CASSLRTSGGEQFF. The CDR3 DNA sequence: TGTGCCAGCAGCCTCCGGACTAGCGGGGGTGAGCAGTTCTTC.

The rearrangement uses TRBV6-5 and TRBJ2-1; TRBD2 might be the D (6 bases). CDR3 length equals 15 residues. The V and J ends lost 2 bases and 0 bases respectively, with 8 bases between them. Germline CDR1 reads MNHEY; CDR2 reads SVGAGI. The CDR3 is CASSYVLASYNEQFF. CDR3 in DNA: TGTGCCAGCAGTTACGTACTAGCCTCCTACAATGAGCAGTTCTTC.

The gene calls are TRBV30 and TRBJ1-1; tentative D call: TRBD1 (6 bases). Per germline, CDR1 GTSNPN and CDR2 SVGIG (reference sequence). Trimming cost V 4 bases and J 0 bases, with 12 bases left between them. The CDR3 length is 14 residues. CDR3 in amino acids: CAWTGVVLNTEAFF. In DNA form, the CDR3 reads TGTGCCTGGACAGGGGTCGTTTTGAACACTGAAGCTTTCTTT.

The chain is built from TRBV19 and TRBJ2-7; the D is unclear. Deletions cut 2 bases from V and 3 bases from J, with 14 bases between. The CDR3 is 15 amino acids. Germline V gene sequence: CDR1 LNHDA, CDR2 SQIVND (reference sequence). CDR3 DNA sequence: TGTGCCAGTAGTATAAGGACCGACGGGCTCTACGAGCAGTACTTC. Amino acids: CASSIRTDGLYEQYF.

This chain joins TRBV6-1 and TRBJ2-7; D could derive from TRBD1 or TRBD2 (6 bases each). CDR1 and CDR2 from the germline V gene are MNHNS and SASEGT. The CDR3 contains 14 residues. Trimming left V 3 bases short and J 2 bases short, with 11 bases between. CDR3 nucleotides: TGTGCCAGCAGTGAGGGGGGCCCCCCCTACGAGCAGTACTTC. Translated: CASSEGGPPYEQYF.

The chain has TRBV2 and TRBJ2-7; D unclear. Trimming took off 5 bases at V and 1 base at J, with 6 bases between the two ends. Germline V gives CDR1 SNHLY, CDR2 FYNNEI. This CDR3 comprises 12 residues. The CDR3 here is CASSRLSYEQYF. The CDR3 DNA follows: TGTGCCAGCAGTAGGCTGTCCTACGAGCAGTACTTC.

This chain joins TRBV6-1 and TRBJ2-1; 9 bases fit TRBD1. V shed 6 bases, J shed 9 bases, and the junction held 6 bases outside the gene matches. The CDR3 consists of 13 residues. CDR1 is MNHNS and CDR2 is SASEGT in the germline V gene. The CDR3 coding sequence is TGTGCCAGCAGCCGGACAGGGGTTACTGAGCAGTTCTTC. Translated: CASSRTGVTEQFF.

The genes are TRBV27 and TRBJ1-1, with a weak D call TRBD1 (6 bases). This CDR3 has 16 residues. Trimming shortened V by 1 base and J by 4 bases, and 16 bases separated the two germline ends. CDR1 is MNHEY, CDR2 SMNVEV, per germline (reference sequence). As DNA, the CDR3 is TGTGCCAGCAGTTTATGGGCGGGGGCCCAGGGCACTGAAGCTTTCTTT. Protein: CASSLWAGAQGTEAFF.

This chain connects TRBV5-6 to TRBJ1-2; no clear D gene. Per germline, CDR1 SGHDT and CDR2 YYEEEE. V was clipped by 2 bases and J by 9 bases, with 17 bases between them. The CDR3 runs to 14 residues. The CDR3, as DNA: TGTGCCAGCAGCTTATTGGGGTCACCCTGGAGCTACACCTTC. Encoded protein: CASSLLGSPWSYTF.